This TCR beta chain was profiled in a study of Ad26.COV2.S vaccination and SARS-CoV-2 variants. Notes on the study in general: Reportedly, after vaccination the spike-specific CD8+ and CD4+ T cell responses displayed substantial breadth. With respect to non-spike TCR breadth, vaccine and placebo recipients were similar.

Worth noting for this clone: Its specificity is not known.

Clones were sequenced by immunoSEQ multiplex PCR, and TCRdb holds only the in-frame ones, with some missing. Altogether roughly 420,000 clones are present, about 91% being singletons, with the ten largest covering about 2.7%. Treatment specified: around 19 received Ad26.COV2.S at low or high dose, single or two shots; 5 received placebo; per-sample allocation not given. Sampling occurred on day 63 after the first vaccine or placebo injection. The CDR3 loop spans 12 amino acids. Between the trimmed V and J ends, which lost 6 bases and 1 base, there was a span of 6 bases. The germline V gene has CDR1 LGHDT and CDR2 YNNKEL (reference sequence).

This sequence originates from a person between 18 and 65 years old who received the Ad26.COV2.S COVID-19 vaccine or a placebo. This rearrangement joins TRBV3-1 (or the pseudogene TRBV3-2) to TRBJ1-2; D ambiguous. Sequencing used peripheral blood, obtained in a trial of Ad26.COV2.S vaccine versus placebo. The CDR3 DNA is TGTGCCAGCAGGACACTTAACTATGGCTACACCTTC. It encodes CASRTLNYGYTF.